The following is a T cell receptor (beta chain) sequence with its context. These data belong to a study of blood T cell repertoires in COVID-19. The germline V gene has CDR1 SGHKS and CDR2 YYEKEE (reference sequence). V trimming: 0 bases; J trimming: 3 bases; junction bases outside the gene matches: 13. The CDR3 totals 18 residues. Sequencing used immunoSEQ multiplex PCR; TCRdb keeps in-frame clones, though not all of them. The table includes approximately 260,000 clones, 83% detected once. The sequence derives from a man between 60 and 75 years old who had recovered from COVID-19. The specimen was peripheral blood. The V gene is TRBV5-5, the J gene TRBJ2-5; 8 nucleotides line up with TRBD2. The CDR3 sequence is CASSLVWFTAGGEETQYF. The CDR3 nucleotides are TGTGCCAGCAGCTTGGTTTGGTTTACGGCGGGGGGCGAAGAGACCCAGTACTTC.